These T cell receptor beta chains were read from a single sample in a study of regulatory dendritic cells for organ transplantation. TCRdb keeps only in-frame clones here, not all; method: immunoSEQ multiplex PCR. Of roughly 27,000 clones listed, about 79% are singletons. The sequencing sample was made of memory CD4+ T cells from blood. The receptors were gathered from a human donor in good health. CDR3s include the opening cysteine and the closing phenylalanine or tryptophan. D genes are given only for firm matches. Size is stated for part of the rows, as once, few or many counts, or as a class when the clone is expanded.

abundance: few
v_gene: TRBV4-3
j_gene: TRBJ2-1
d_gene: -
CDR3aa: CASSQGVGLSYNEQFF
CDR3nt: TGCGCCAGCAGCCAAGGAGTGGGGCTCTCCTACAATGAGCAGTTCTTC

abundance: -
v_gene: TRBV6-1
j_gene: TRBJ1-1
d_gene: -
CDR3aa: CASKRYTEAFF
CDR3nt: TGTGCCAGCAAACGTTACACTGAAGCTTTCTTT

abundance: -
v_gene: TRBV21-1
j_gene: TRBJ1-6
d_gene: -
CDR3aa: CASSGTGTRSYNSPLHF
CDR3nt: TGTGCCAGCAGCGGGACAGGGACCCGCTCCTATAATTCACCCCTCCACTTT

abundance: -
v_gene: TRBV11-1
j_gene: TRBJ2-5
d_gene: -
CDR3aa: CASSFSQGREETQYF
CDR3nt: TGTGCCAGCAGCTTTAGCCAGGGACGGGAAGAGACCCAGTACTTC

abundance: -
v_gene: TRBV25-1
j_gene: TRBJ1-3
d_gene: -
CDR3aa: CASSEPAFSGNTIYF
CDR3nt: TGTGCCAGCAGTGAACCGGCCTTCTCTGGAAACACCATATATTTT

abundance: -
v_gene: TRBV5-1
j_gene: TRBJ2-1
d_gene: TRBD2
CDR3aa: CASRNSGSNDEQFF
CDR3nt: TGCGCCAGCAGAAATAGCGGGAGTAACGATGAGCAGTTCTTC

abundance: -
v_gene: TRBV7-8
j_gene: TRBJ1-6
d_gene: TRBD1
CDR3aa: CASSSRTGANSPLHF
CDR3nt: TGTGCCAGCAGCTCCCGGACAGGCGCCAATTCACCCCTCCACTTT

abundance: -
v_gene: TRBV20-1
j_gene: TRBJ1-2
d_gene: -
CDR3aa: CSARQGLGYTF
CDR3nt: TGCAGTGCTAGACAGGGGCTGGGCTACACCTTC

abundance: -
v_gene: TRBV6-5
j_gene: TRBJ2-3
d_gene: -
CDR3aa: CASSYGDLLYF
CDR3nt: TGTGCCAGCAGTTATGGCGACTTACTGTATTTT

abundance: few
v_gene: TRBV7-9
j_gene: TRBJ2-3
d_gene: TRBD2
CDR3aa: CAIQRETDTQYF
CDR3nt: TGTGCCATTCAGCGGGAGACAGATACGCAGTATTTT

abundance: -
v_gene: TRBV4-2
j_gene: TRBJ1-2
d_gene: TRBD1
CDR3aa: CASSLDRGRGYTF
CDR3nt: TGTGCCAGCAGCCTTGACAGGGGGAGGGGCTACACCTTC

abundance: -
v_gene: TRBV18
j_gene: TRBJ1-2
d_gene: -
CDR3aa: CASSPFSDYGYTF
CDR3nt: TGTGCCAGCTCACCGTTCTCGGACTATGGCTACACCTTC

abundance: -
v_gene: TRBV4-2
j_gene: TRBJ2-7
d_gene: TRBD2
CDR3aa: CASSQDLGTSGYEQYF
CDR3nt: TGTGCCAGCAGCCAAGATCTTGGGACTAGCGGCTACGAGCAGTACTTC

abundance: few
v_gene: TRBV7-9
j_gene: TRBJ1-2
d_gene: -
CDR3aa: CASSLGGYNGYTF
CDR3nt: TGTGCCAGCAGCTTGGGAGGGTACAATGGCTACACCTTC

abundance: -
v_gene: TRBV7-2
j_gene: TRBJ1-1
d_gene: -
CDR3aa: CASSLIGRNTEAFF
CDR3nt: TGTGCCAGCAGCTTAATCGGAAGGAACACTGAAGCTTTCTTT

abundance: -
v_gene: TRBV14
j_gene: TRBJ2-5
d_gene: -
CDR3aa: CASSQDLQRGDQYF
CDR3nt: TGTGCCAGCAGCCAAGATCTCCAGAGGGGGGACCAGTACTTC

abundance: few
v_gene: TRBV30
j_gene: TRBJ1-6
d_gene: -
CDR3aa: CAWTANSPLHF
CDR3nt: TGTGCCTGGACTGCGAATTCACCCCTCCACTTT